This TCR beta chain was profiled in a study of OX40 agonist ivuxolimab in advanced cancers. Germline values: CDR1 LGHNT, CDR2 FRNRAP. The CDR3 length is 14 residues. V was trimmed by 5 bases and J by 5 bases, leaving 15 bases between them. Samples of blood were obtained at baseline, on cycle 4 day 1, and on cycle 7 day 1. Libraries were prepared by immunoSEQ multiplex PCR; TCRdb keeps only in-frame clonotypes and omits some of them. Among tens of thousands of clones listed, 85% to 90% were seen once. The V gene is TRBV12-5, the J gene TRBJ2-5, with a tentative D call TRBD1 (7 bases). The source was CD4+ or CD8+ T cells sorted from blood, collected in a trial of the OX40 agonist ivuxolimab. This clonotype originated in an adult with an advanced solid tumor such as melanoma, head and neck, liver or kidney cancer. The CDR3 nucleotides read TGTGCTAGTGGTCGGGGGACAGCGAGGGAGACCCAGTACTTC. Translating gives CASGRGTARETQYF. Looking up the rest from reference TRBV12-5 and TRBJ2-5 gives the full variable domain: DARVTQTPRHKVTEMGQEVTMRCQPILGHNTVFWYRQTMMQGLELLAYFRNRAPLDDSGMPKDRFSAEMPDATLATLKIQPSEPRDSAVYFCASGRGTARETQYFGPGTRLLVL.